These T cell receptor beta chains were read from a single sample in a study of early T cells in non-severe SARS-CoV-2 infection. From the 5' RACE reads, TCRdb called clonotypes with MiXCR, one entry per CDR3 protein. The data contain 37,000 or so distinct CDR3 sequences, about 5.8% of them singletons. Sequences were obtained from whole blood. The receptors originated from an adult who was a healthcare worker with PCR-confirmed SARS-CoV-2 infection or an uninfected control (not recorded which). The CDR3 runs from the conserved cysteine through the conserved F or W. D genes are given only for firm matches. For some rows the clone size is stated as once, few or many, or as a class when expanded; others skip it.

cdr3_aa: CASSFRGTEAFF; cdr3_nt: TGTGCCAGCAGTTTTCGGGGGACTGAAGCTTTCTTT; v_call: TRBV12-3/TRBV12-4; d_call: .; clone_size: few; j_call: TRBJ1-1
cdr3_aa: CASRPTGGMNTEAFF; cdr3_nt: TGTGCCAGCAGGCCGACAGGGGGCATGAACACTGAAGCTTTCTTT; v_call: TRBV9; d_call: TRBD1; clone_size: few; j_call: TRBJ1-1
cdr3_aa: CSASELATRQETQYF; cdr3_nt: TGCAGTGCTAGCGAACTAGCGACCCGCCAAGAGACCCAGTACTTC; v_call: TRBV20-1; d_call: TRBD2; clone_size: many; j_call: TRBJ2-5
cdr3_aa: CASSPKDRVDTQYF; cdr3_nt: TGTGCCAGCAGTCCCAAGGATCGTGTAGATACGCAGTATTTT; v_call: TRBV6-9; d_call: .; clone_size: many; j_call: TRBJ2-3
cdr3_aa: CASSPGRGTGELFF; cdr3_nt: TGTGCCAGCAGCCCCGGGCGAGGCACCGGGGAGCTTTTTTTT; v_call: TRBV7-9; d_call: .; clone_size: .; j_call: TRBJ2-2
cdr3_aa: CASSLGPDEQFF; cdr3_nt: TGTGCCAGCAGCTTGGGCCCGGATGAGCAGTTCTTC; v_call: TRBV5-4; d_call: .; clone_size: .; j_call: TRBJ2-1
cdr3_aa: CASSKLGTGDGNIQYF; cdr3_nt: TGTGCCAGCAGCAAATTGGGGACAGGCGACGGAAACATTCAGTACTTC; v_call: TRBV7-8; d_call: TRBD1; clone_size: .; j_call: TRBJ2-4
cdr3_aa: CASGPRGHQETQYF; cdr3_nt: TGTGCCAGCGGCCCCCGCGGGCATCAAGAGACCCAGTACTTC; v_call: TRBV7-2; d_call: .; clone_size: few; j_call: TRBJ2-5
cdr3_aa: CASSGEGELFF; cdr3_nt: TGTGCCAGCTCAGGAGAAGGGGAGCTGTTTTTT; v_call: TRBV18; d_call: .; clone_size: .; j_call: TRBJ2-2
cdr3_aa: CASSPRTPLAAFF; cdr3_nt: TGTGCCAGCAGCCCTAGGACCCCCTTAGCAGCTTTCTTT; v_call: TRBV7-2; d_call: .; clone_size: .; j_call: TRBJ1-1
cdr3_aa: CASSYSTRYTDTQYF; cdr3_nt: TGTGCCAGCAGTTACTCTACCCGATACACAGATACGCAGTATTTT; v_call: TRBV6-2/TRBV6-3; d_call: .; clone_size: few; j_call: TRBJ2-3
cdr3_aa: CASSSFGSPNYGYTF; cdr3_nt: TGTGCCAGCAGCTCGTTCGGGTCTCCGAACTATGGCTACACCTTC; v_call: TRBV7-9; d_call: .; clone_size: many; j_call: TRBJ1-2
cdr3_aa: CASSLLAGVGHIQYF; cdr3_nt: TGTGCCAGCAGTTTACTAGCGGGAGTGGGGCACATTCAGTACTTC; v_call: TRBV12-3/TRBV12-4; d_call: TRBD2; clone_size: medium-sized; j_call: TRBJ2-4
cdr3_aa: CASSVSGSEFREQFF; cdr3_nt: TGTGCCAGCAGTGTGAGCGGGAGCGAGTTCCGGGAGCAGTTCTTC; v_call: TRBV6-1; d_call: TRBD2; clone_size: few; j_call: TRBJ2-1
cdr3_aa: CASSQTGALNQPQHF; cdr3_nt: TGTGCCAGCTCACAGACAGGGGCTCTTAATCAGCCCCAGCATTTT; v_call: TRBV18; d_call: TRBD1; clone_size: many; j_call: TRBJ1-5
cdr3_aa: CASSSLTSGRVPDTQYF; cdr3_nt: TGTGCCAGCAGCTCCCTGACTAGCGGGAGGGTCCCAGATACGCAGTATTTT; v_call: TRBV7-9; d_call: TRBD2; clone_size: few; j_call: TRBJ2-3
cdr3_aa: CASSPRTGAYNEQFF; cdr3_nt: TGTGCCAGCAGCCCCCGGACGGGGGCCTACAATGAGCAGTTCTTC; v_call: TRBV12-3/TRBV12-4; d_call: .; clone_size: many; j_call: TRBJ2-1
cdr3_aa: CASSQGQRPDNEQFF; cdr3_nt: TGTGCCAGCAGCCAAGGACAGCGGCCGGACAATGAGCAGTTCTTC; v_call: TRBV3-1; d_call: .; clone_size: many; j_call: TRBJ2-1